This is a list of T cell receptor beta chains from one sample in a study of T cells after yellow fever vaccination. TCRdb re-called the 5' RACE reads through MiXCR, storing one row per CDR3 protein. The profile shows hundreds of thousands of distinct CDR3 sequences, approximately 15% of them singletons. Sequencing used PBMCs, obtained on the day of the yellow fever booster vaccination. Receptors were obtained from a man in his thirties or forties who received the YFV17D yellow fever vaccine. Both conserved end residues are part of each CDR3. A D gene is named only where the DNA matches it firmly. Clone size is not always given. Where it is, it says once, few, many or a class for expanded clones.

d_gene: NA; v_gene: TRBV20-1; abundance: few; j_gene: TRBJ1-4; CDR3nt: TGCAGTGCCGCTACCCCCGGACTCTCTGTACAAAAACTGTTTTTT; CDR3aa: CSAATPGLSVQKLFF
d_gene: NA; v_gene: TRBV24-1; abundance: NA; j_gene: TRBJ2-7; CDR3nt: TGTGCCACCAGTGGAGCGGGTCAGGAGGGCGAGCAGTACTTC; CDR3aa: CATSGAGQEGEQYF
d_gene: TRBD1; v_gene: TRBV29-1; abundance: few; j_gene: TRBJ2-7; CDR3nt: TGCAGCGTTGAAGAGGGACAGGGGGCCTACGAGCAGTACTTC; CDR3aa: CSVEEGQGAYEQYF
d_gene: NA; v_gene: TRBV28; abundance: few; j_gene: TRBJ1-5; CDR3nt: TGTGCCAGCAGTCCTCTAATCGGACCGATCAATCAGCCCCAGCATTTT; CDR3aa: CASSPLIGPINQPQHF
d_gene: TRBD1; v_gene: TRBV5-1; abundance: few; j_gene: TRBJ1-5; CDR3nt: TGCGCCAGCAGTTTGGGGGGACAGGGACGAAATCAGCCCCAGCATTTT; CDR3aa: CASSLGGQGRNQPQHF
d_gene: NA; v_gene: TRBV20-1; abundance: NA; j_gene: TRBJ1-5; CDR3nt: TGCAGTGCTAGACCGGACTTGTCCAATCAGCCCCAGCATTTT; CDR3aa: CSARPDLSNQPQHF
d_gene: NA; v_gene: TRBV24-1; abundance: few; j_gene: TRBJ2-7; CDR3nt: TGTGCCACCAGTGATGACTACTCCGGGCGGCCACGCTACGAGCAGTACTTC; CDR3aa: CATSDDYSGRPRYEQYF
d_gene: TRBD2; v_gene: TRBV20-1; abundance: few; j_gene: TRBJ2-1; CDR3nt: TGCAGTGCTAGAGTGGGGGGACTAGCTCATGAGCAGTTCTTC; CDR3aa: CSARVGGLAHEQFF
d_gene: TRBD2; v_gene: TRBV9; abundance: NA; j_gene: TRBJ2-2; CDR3nt: TGTGCCAGCAGCACCCAGCGGGAGGGCCCCACCGGGGAGCTGTTTTTT; CDR3aa: CASSTQREGPTGELFF
d_gene: TRBD1; v_gene: TRBV11-2; abundance: NA; j_gene: TRBJ1-1; CDR3nt: TGTGCCAGCAGCTTAGACGGCAGGGGGCCCTACTTTGTTGAAGCTTTCTTT; CDR3aa: CASSLDGRGPYFVEAFF
d_gene: NA; v_gene: TRBV28; abundance: many; j_gene: TRBJ2-7; CDR3nt: TGTGCCAGCAGGGAACGTCAGGGGTTCTCCTACGAGCAGTACTTC; CDR3aa: CASRERQGFSYEQYF
d_gene: TRBD2; v_gene: TRBV7-3; abundance: NA; j_gene: TRBJ2-1; CDR3nt: TGTGCCAGCAGCTTAACCGGGACTAGCGCCCACAATGAGCAGTTCTTC; CDR3aa: CASSLTGTSAHNEQFF
d_gene: NA; v_gene: TRBV5-1; abundance: few; j_gene: TRBJ2-7; CDR3nt: TGCGCCAGCAGCGAAGGACGAGGGTCCGAGCAGTACTTC; CDR3aa: CASSEGRGSEQYF
d_gene: NA; v_gene: TRBV29-1; abundance: NA; j_gene: TRBJ2-5; CDR3nt: TGCAGCGCAGGGTCAGGGTTTTCAGAGACCCAGTACTTC; CDR3aa: CSAGSGFSETQYF
d_gene: TRBD2; v_gene: TRBV2; abundance: NA; j_gene: TRBJ2-5; CDR3nt: TGTGCCAGCAGTGATAGGCGCGGGAGTGATCGGGAGACCCAGTACTTC; CDR3aa: CASSDRRGSDRETQYF
d_gene: NA; v_gene: TRBV13; abundance: few; j_gene: TRBJ2-7; CDR3nt: TGTGCCAGCAGCTCCCAACCAGACGGAAGCTACGAGCAGTACTTC; CDR3aa: CASSSQPDGSYEQYF
d_gene: NA; v_gene: TRBV9; abundance: NA; j_gene: TRBJ2-2; CDR3nt: TGTGCCAGCAGCACGTGGACCGGGGAGCTGTTTTTT; CDR3aa: CASSTWTGELFF
d_gene: NA; v_gene: TRBV7-2; abundance: NA; j_gene: TRBJ2-1; CDR3nt: TGTGCCAGCAGCTTAGATGTTACTAGGTACGGTGAGCAGTTCTTC; CDR3aa: CASSLDVTRYGEQFF
d_gene: NA; v_gene: TRBV10-3; abundance: NA; j_gene: TRBJ2-7; CDR3nt: TGTGCCATCAGTGAGTCGATCGGGGTGTTAACCTACGAGCAGTACTTC; CDR3aa: CAISESIGVLTYEQYF
d_gene: TRBD2; v_gene: TRBV14; abundance: NA; j_gene: TRBJ2-1; CDR3nt: TGTGCCAGCAGCCAAGATTGGACTAGCGGGAGGTTTCCCTACAATGAGCAGTTCTTC; CDR3aa: CASSQDWTSGRFPYNEQFF
d_gene: NA; v_gene: TRBV27; abundance: NA; j_gene: TRBJ2-1; CDR3nt: TGTGCCAGCAGTCCGCTTAGGGCCCATGAGCAGTTCTTC; CDR3aa: CASSPLRAHEQFF
d_gene: NA; v_gene: TRBV15; abundance: few; j_gene: TRBJ2-5; CDR3nt: TGTGCCACCAGCAGAGATTTTCTAGCCTACGTGACCCAGTACTTC; CDR3aa: CATSRDFLAYVTQYF
d_gene: NA; v_gene: TRBV3-1; abundance: few; j_gene: TRBJ1-1; CDR3nt: TGTGCCAGCAGCCAGGCTACAGGGATAGCTTTCTTT; CDR3aa: CASSQATGIAFF
d_gene: TRBD1; v_gene: TRBV29-1; abundance: NA; j_gene: TRBJ1-1; CDR3nt: TGCAGCGGGAAGGGACAGGGGATTTCTGAAGCTTTCTTT; CDR3aa: CSGKGQGISEAFF
d_gene: NA; v_gene: TRBV5-1; abundance: few; j_gene: TRBJ2-3; CDR3nt: TGCGCCAGCAGCTTTCGGTTGGCTCAGGGGTTTAGCACAGATACGCAGTATTTT; CDR3aa: CASSFRLAQGFSTDTQYF